The rows below give T cell receptor beta chains drawn from one sample of a study of Graves' ophthalmopathy and Graves' hyperthyroidism. TCRdb reprocessed the multiplex PCR reads with MiXCR, giving one entry per CDR3 protein. The sample carries more than 1,000,000 distinct CDR3 sequences, roughly 35% recorded once. The sequenced sample was peripheral blood or thyroid tissue (not recorded which). These receptor sequences come from an adult man with Graves' hyperthyroidism. CDR3s include the opening cysteine and the closing phenylalanine or tryptophan. D genes are given only for firm matches. Clone size is stated in some rows and not others, as once, few, many or a class when expanded.

j_call: TRBJ1-1; v_call: TRBV7-9; d_call: -; clone_size: many; cdr3_aa: CASSLGGGAFGEAFF; cdr3_nt: TGTGCCAGCAGCTTGGGAGGCGGAGCCTTCGGTGAAGCTTTCTTT
j_call: TRBJ2-7; v_call: TRBV7-8; d_call: -; clone_size: many; cdr3_aa: CASSPRTGSYEQYF; cdr3_nt: TGTGCCAGCAGCCCGCGGACGGGCTCCTACGAGCAGTACTTC
j_call: TRBJ1-5; v_call: TRBV7-2; d_call: -; clone_size: many; cdr3_aa: CASSLDGSSDQPQHF; cdr3_nt: TGTGCCAGCAGCTTAGATGGATCATCCGATCAGCCCCAGCATTTT
j_call: TRBJ2-7; v_call: TRBV7-2; d_call: -; clone_size: few; cdr3_aa: CASSSEFQQGSYEQYF; cdr3_nt: TGTGCCAGCAGCTCAGAATTTCAGCAGGGGTCCTACGAGCAGTACTTC
j_call: TRBJ1-2; v_call: TRBV5-4; d_call: -; clone_size: few; cdr3_aa: CASSFAKSGSYGYTF; cdr3_nt: TGTGCCAGCAGTTTCGCAAAGTCAGGCAGCTATGGCTACACCTTC
j_call: TRBJ2-5; v_call: TRBV7-9; d_call: -; clone_size: -; cdr3_aa: CASSSTDPAVQETQYF; cdr3_nt: TGTGCCAGCAGCTCCACAGACCCGGCGGTCCAAGAGACCCAGTACTTC
j_call: TRBJ1-4; v_call: TRBV15; d_call: -; clone_size: -; cdr3_aa: CATSRDRAANEKLLF; cdr3_nt: TGTGCCACCAGCAGAGACAGGGCAGCTAATGAAAAACTGCTTTTT
j_call: TRBJ2-7; v_call: TRBV7-9; d_call: -; clone_size: many; cdr3_aa: CASSSRRDRDGSYEQYF; cdr3_nt: TGTGCCAGCAGCTCCAGGAGGGACCGCGATGGGTCCTACGAGCAGTACTTC
j_call: TRBJ2-2; v_call: TRBV5-1; d_call: -; clone_size: -; cdr3_aa: CASGWDLGLTGELFF; cdr3_nt: TGCGCCAGCGGATGGGACCTTGGTCTGACCGGGGAGCTGTTTTTT
j_call: TRBJ2-5; v_call: TRBV20-1; d_call: TRBD1; clone_size: -; cdr3_aa: CSATRGQQQETQYF; cdr3_nt: TGCAGTGCCACTCGGGGACAGCAACAAGAGACCCAGTACTTC
j_call: TRBJ2-6; v_call: TRBV6-5; d_call: -; clone_size: -; cdr3_aa: CASLDQLSGANVLTF; cdr3_nt: TGTGCCAGCTTGGACCAACTCTCTGGGGCCAACGTCCTGACTTTC
j_call: TRBJ1-2; v_call: TRBV20-1; d_call: -; clone_size: many; cdr3_aa: CSATSGQYDYGYTF; cdr3_nt: TGCAGTGCCACCTCCGGACAGTACGACTATGGCTACACCTTC
j_call: TRBJ2-5; v_call: TRBV19; d_call: TRBD2; clone_size: -; cdr3_aa: CASNPGLAGPYQETQYF; cdr3_nt: TGTGCCAGTAACCCAGGACTAGCGGGTCCGTACCAAGAGACCCAGTACTTC
j_call: TRBJ2-7; v_call: TRBV7-9; d_call: -; clone_size: -; cdr3_aa: CASVQQGLSYEQYF; cdr3_nt: TGTGCCAGCGTTCAACAGGGTCTTAGCTACGAGCAGTACTTC
j_call: TRBJ2-1; v_call: TRBV7-9; d_call: -; clone_size: -; cdr3_aa: CASSQGSSYNEQFF; cdr3_nt: TGTGCCAGCAGTCAGGGGAGCTCCTACAATGAGCAGTTCTTC
j_call: TRBJ2-7; v_call: TRBV9; d_call: TRBD1; clone_size: many; cdr3_aa: CASSAYEGQGALDEQYF; cdr3_nt: TGTGCCAGCAGCGCCTATGAGGGACAGGGCGCCCTCGACGAGCAGTACTTC
j_call: TRBJ1-2; v_call: TRBV28; d_call: TRBD1; clone_size: few; cdr3_aa: CASSLPLRQGSYGYTF; cdr3_nt: TGTGCCAGCAGTTTGCCGTTAAGACAGGGGAGCTATGGCTACACCTTC
j_call: TRBJ2-7; v_call: TRBV10-2; d_call: -; clone_size: many; cdr3_aa: CATLFGATYEQYF; cdr3_nt: TGCGCCACCCTGTTCGGGGCCACTTACGAGCAGTACTTC
j_call: TRBJ2-7; v_call: TRBV9; d_call: TRBD1; clone_size: -; cdr3_aa: CASSRGTAETSYEQYF; cdr3_nt: TGTGCCAGCAGCCGAGGGACAGCAGAAACTTCCTACGAGCAGTACTTC
j_call: TRBJ1-5; v_call: TRBV2; d_call: -; clone_size: -; cdr3_aa: CASRMGSASLGGQPQHF; cdr3_nt: TGTGCCAGTAGGATGGGCAGTGCTAGTCTTGGTGGTCAGCCCCAGCATTTT
j_call: TRBJ1-4; v_call: TRBV20-1; d_call: TRBD1; clone_size: -; cdr3_aa: CSAVTGLGEKLFF; cdr3_nt: TGCAGTGCAGTGACAGGGCTGGGGGAAAAACTGTTTTTT
j_call: TRBJ2-7; v_call: TRBV12-3/TRBV12-4; d_call: TRBD1; clone_size: many; cdr3_aa: CASGDRYEQYF; cdr3_nt: TGTGCCAGCGGGGACAGATACGAGCAGTACTTC
j_call: TRBJ2-3; v_call: TRBV7-2; d_call: -; clone_size: few; cdr3_aa: CASRPTLPSTDTQYF; cdr3_nt: TGTGCCAGCCGTCCTACTTTGCCGAGCACAGATACGCAGTATTTT
j_call: TRBJ2-7; v_call: TRBV10-2; d_call: -; clone_size: -; cdr3_aa: CASSESISGTYEQYF; cdr3_nt: TGCGCCAGCAGTGAGTCGATTAGCGGAACCTACGAGCAGTACTTC
j_call: TRBJ2-7; v_call: TRBV6-5; d_call: -; clone_size: many; cdr3_aa: CASNRGSGAQYF; cdr3_nt: TGTGCCAGCAACCGGGGCAGTGGCGCGCAGTACTTC
j_call: TRBJ1-2; v_call: TRBV19; d_call: TRBD1; clone_size: many; cdr3_aa: CASSTTPGGNYGYTF; cdr3_nt: TGTGCCAGTAGTACTACGCCAGGGGGCAACTATGGCTACACCTTC
j_call: TRBJ1-4; v_call: TRBV11-2; d_call: TRBD1; clone_size: -; cdr3_aa: CASSSTGGLPATNEKLFF; cdr3_nt: TGTGCCAGCAGCTCGACAGGGGGCCTTCCGGCAACTAATGAAAAACTGTTTTTT
j_call: TRBJ2-7; v_call: TRBV9; d_call: -; clone_size: -; cdr3_aa: CASSVRVDLHEQYF; cdr3_nt: TGTGCCAGCAGCGTACGGGTGGACTTGCACGAGCAGTACTTC
j_call: TRBJ2-1; v_call: TRBV9; d_call: TRBD2; clone_size: -; cdr3_aa: CASSVGPSGGAQGDEQFF; cdr3_nt: TGTGCCAGCAGCGTAGGTCCTAGCGGGGGAGCTCAAGGCGATGAGCAGTTCTTC
j_call: TRBJ2-2; v_call: TRBV9; d_call: TRBD2; clone_size: -; cdr3_aa: CASSVEISGDTGELFF; cdr3_nt: TGTGCCAGCAGCGTAGAAATTAGCGGGGACACCGGGGAGCTGTTTTTT
j_call: TRBJ1-1; v_call: TRBV5-1; d_call: -; clone_size: many; cdr3_aa: CASTFSGENTEAFF; cdr3_nt: TGCGCCAGCACGTTTTCAGGGGAGAACACTGAAGCTTTCTTT
j_call: TRBJ1-1; v_call: TRBV5-1; d_call: -; clone_size: few; cdr3_aa: CASSAIGRMNTEAFF; cdr3_nt: TGCGCCAGCAGCGCCATTGGACGGATGAACACTGAAGCTTTCTTT
j_call: TRBJ1-2; v_call: TRBV2; d_call: -; clone_size: -; cdr3_aa: CASMEGRNYGYTF; cdr3_nt: TGTGCCAGCATGGAGGGAAGGAACTATGGCTACACCTTC
j_call: TRBJ2-6; v_call: TRBV2; d_call: TRBD1; clone_size: -; cdr3_aa: CARRTGGRSGANVLTF; cdr3_nt: TGTGCCAGGCGGACAGGGGGCAGGTCCGGGGCCAACGTCCTGACTTTC
j_call: TRBJ1-5; v_call: TRBV20-1; d_call: -; clone_size: once; cdr3_aa: CSASIVSRGNQPQHF; cdr3_nt: TGCAGTGCTAGCATCGTTTCCAGGGGCAATCAGCCCCAGCATTTT
j_call: TRBJ2-5; v_call: TRBV4-2; d_call: TRBD2; clone_size: -; cdr3_aa: CASSHSGSGETQYF; cdr3_nt: TGTGCCAGCAGCCATAGCGGGAGTGGAGAGACCCAGTACTTC
j_call: TRBJ1-5; v_call: TRBV7-8; d_call: -; clone_size: many; cdr3_aa: CASSISGANQPQHF; cdr3_nt: TGTGCCAGCAGTATTTCAGGGGCCAATCAGCCCCAGCATTTT
j_call: TRBJ2-7; v_call: TRBV28; d_call: TRBD2; clone_size: -; cdr3_aa: CASSLWTSGRSYEQYF; cdr3_nt: TGTGCCAGCAGTTTATGGACTAGCGGGAGGTCCTACGAGCAGTACTTC
j_call: TRBJ2-7; v_call: TRBV20-1; d_call: -; clone_size: -; cdr3_aa: CSASSQAITGQQYF; cdr3_nt: TGCAGTGCCAGCAGCCAGGCCATCACGGGACAGCAGTACTTC
j_call: TRBJ2-5; v_call: TRBV6-6; d_call: -; clone_size: many; cdr3_aa: CASSEGSGPLRTQYF; cdr3_nt: TGTGCCAGCAGTGAGGGGAGCGGACCCCTCAGGACCCAGTACTTC
j_call: TRBJ2-5; v_call: TRBV20-1; d_call: TRBD2; clone_size: few; cdr3_aa: CSATTSGGAAETQYF; cdr3_nt: TGCAGTGCTACCACTAGCGGGGGGGCCGCAGAGACCCAGTACTTC
j_call: TRBJ2-7; v_call: TRBV19; d_call: TRBD1; clone_size: many; cdr3_aa: CATRTGGSSYEQYF; cdr3_nt: TGTGCCACCCGGACAGGGGGAAGCTCCTACGAGCAGTACTTC
j_call: TRBJ1-2; v_call: TRBV19; d_call: -; clone_size: many; cdr3_aa: CASRDQVPGENYGYTF; cdr3_nt: TGTGCCAGTAGGGATCAAGTGCCAGGGGAGAACTATGGCTACACCTTC
j_call: TRBJ2-5; v_call: TRBV15; d_call: -; clone_size: few; cdr3_aa: CATSREAGGRETQYF; cdr3_nt: TGTGCCACCAGCAGAGAGGCAGGGGGGAGAGAGACCCAGTACTTC
j_call: TRBJ1-5; v_call: TRBV2; d_call: TRBD1; clone_size: -; cdr3_aa: CASSRDRGRNQPQHF; cdr3_nt: TGTGCCAGCAGCAGGGACAGGGGGCGAAATCAGCCCCAGCATTTT
j_call: TRBJ2-5; v_call: TRBV5-6; d_call: -; clone_size: -; cdr3_aa: CASSQVRVETQYF; cdr3_nt: TGTGCCAGCAGCCAAGTCAGGGTCGAGACCCAGTACTTC
j_call: TRBJ1-1; v_call: TRBV29-1; d_call: -; clone_size: many; cdr3_aa: CSVARNEAFF; cdr3_nt: TGCAGCGTTGCCCGGAATGAAGCTTTCTTT
j_call: TRBJ2-5; v_call: TRBV4-1; d_call: TRBD2; clone_size: many; cdr3_aa: CASSQDLAGGRETQYF; cdr3_nt: TGCGCCAGCAGCCAAGATCTGGCGGGGGGGCGGGAGACCCAGTACTTC
j_call: TRBJ1-5; v_call: TRBV6-1; d_call: -; clone_size: -; cdr3_aa: CASSEVKGQPQHF; cdr3_nt: TGTGCCAGCAGTGAAGTGAAGGGACAGCCCCAGCATTTT
j_call: TRBJ2-7; v_call: TRBV29-1; d_call: TRBD2; clone_size: few; cdr3_aa: CSVQTTSAYEQYF; cdr3_nt: TGCAGCGTCCAAACCACTAGCGCCTACGAGCAGTACTTC
j_call: TRBJ1-2; v_call: TRBV6-5; d_call: -; clone_size: -; cdr3_aa: CASSYGGVSGGYTF; cdr3_nt: TGTGCCAGCAGTTACGGAGGGGTTTCTGGTGGCTACACCTTC
j_call: TRBJ1-3; v_call: TRBV9; d_call: -; clone_size: -; cdr3_aa: CASSQPGFGNSGNTIYF; cdr3_nt: TGTGCCAGCAGCCAACCAGGATTCGGGAACTCTGGAAACACCATATATTTT